This T cell receptor beta chain was sequenced for a study of blood T cell repertoires in COVID-19. Germline V gene sequence: CDR1 LNHDA, CDR2 SQIVND (reference sequence). This CDR3 contains 14 residues. V was cut by 4 bases and J by 2 bases, with 12 bases left in between. In assigning cohorts, the study relied on participant-reported clinical history. Original processing notes: Amplification of reference gene primers provided the estimated nucleated cell counts. The assay was immunoSEQ multiplex PCR, and TCRdb's table has in-frame clones only and misses some. V and J calls plus clone size are reproduced from that table; the DNA served to infer D and trimming. The sample contains 490,000 or so clones, approximately 88% of which appear only once.

This chain connects TRBV19 to TRBJ2-7, with D perhaps TRBD1 (6 bases). The origin of this receptor is a woman aged 40 to 50 who had recovered from COVID-19. The sequencing input was PBMCs or T cells enriched from blood (not recorded which). CDR3: CASSTDSPPYEQYF. In nucleotides, the CDR3 is TGTGCCAGTAGTACGGACAGTCCACCCTACGAGCAGTACTTC.